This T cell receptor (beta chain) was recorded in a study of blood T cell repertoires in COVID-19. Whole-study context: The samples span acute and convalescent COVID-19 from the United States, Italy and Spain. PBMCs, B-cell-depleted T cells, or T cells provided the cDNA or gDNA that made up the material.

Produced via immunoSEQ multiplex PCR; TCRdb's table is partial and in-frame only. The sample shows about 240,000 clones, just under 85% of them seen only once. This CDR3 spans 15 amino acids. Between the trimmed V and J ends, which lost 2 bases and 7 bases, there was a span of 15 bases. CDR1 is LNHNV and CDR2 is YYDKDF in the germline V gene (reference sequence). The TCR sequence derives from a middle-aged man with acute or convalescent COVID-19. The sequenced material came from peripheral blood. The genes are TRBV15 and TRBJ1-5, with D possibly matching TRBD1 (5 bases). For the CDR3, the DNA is TGTGCCACCAGCAGAAATAGACAGCTTGACCAGCCCCAGCATTTT. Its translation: CATSRNRQLDQPQHF.